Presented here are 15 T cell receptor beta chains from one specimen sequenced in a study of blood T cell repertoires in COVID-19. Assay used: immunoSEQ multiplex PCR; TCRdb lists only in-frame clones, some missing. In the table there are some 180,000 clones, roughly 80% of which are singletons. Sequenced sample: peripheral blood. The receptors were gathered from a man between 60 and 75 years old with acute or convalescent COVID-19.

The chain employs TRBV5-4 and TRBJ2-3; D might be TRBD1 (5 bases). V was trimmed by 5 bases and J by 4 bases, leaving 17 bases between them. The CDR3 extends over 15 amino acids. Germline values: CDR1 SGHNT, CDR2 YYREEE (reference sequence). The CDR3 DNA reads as TGTGCCAGCAGTCAGGGCGTCGACTCGGCAGATACGCAGTATTTT. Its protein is CASSQGVDSADTQYF.

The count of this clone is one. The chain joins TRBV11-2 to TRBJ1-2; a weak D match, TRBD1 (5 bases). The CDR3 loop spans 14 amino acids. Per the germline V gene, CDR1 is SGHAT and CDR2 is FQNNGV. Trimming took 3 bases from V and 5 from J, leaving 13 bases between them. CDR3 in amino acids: CASSFAQGWYGYTF. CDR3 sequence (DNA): TGTGCCAGCAGCTTCGCCCAGGGTTGGTATGGCTACACCTTC.

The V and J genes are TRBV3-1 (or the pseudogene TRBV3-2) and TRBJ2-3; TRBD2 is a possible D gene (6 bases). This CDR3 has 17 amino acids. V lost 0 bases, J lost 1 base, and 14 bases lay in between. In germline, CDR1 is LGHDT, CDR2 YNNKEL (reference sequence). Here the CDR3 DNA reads TGTGCCAGCAGCCAAGAAAGACTAGTAGAAGGCACAGATACGCAGTATTTT. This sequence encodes CASSQERLVEGTDTQYF.

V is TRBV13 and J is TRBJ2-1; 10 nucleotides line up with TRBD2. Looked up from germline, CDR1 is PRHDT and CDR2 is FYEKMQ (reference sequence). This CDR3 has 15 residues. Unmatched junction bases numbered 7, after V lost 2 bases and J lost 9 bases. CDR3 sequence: CASSLSSSGGGEQFF. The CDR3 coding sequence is TGTGCCAGCAGCTTAAGTTCTAGCGGGGGTGGTGAGCAGTTCTTC. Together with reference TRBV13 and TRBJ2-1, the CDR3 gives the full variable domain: AAGVIQSPRHLIKEKRETATLKCYPIPRHDTVYWYQQGPGQDPQFLISFYEKMQSDKGSIPDRFSAQQFSDYHSELNMSSLELGDSALYFCASSLSSSGGGEQFFGPGTRLTVL.

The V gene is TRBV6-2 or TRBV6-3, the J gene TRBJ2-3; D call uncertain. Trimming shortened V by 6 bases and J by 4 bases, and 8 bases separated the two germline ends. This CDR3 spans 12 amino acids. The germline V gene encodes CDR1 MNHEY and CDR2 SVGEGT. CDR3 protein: CASSREADTQYF. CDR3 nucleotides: TGTGCCAGCAGCCGCGAAGCAGATACGCAGTATTTT.

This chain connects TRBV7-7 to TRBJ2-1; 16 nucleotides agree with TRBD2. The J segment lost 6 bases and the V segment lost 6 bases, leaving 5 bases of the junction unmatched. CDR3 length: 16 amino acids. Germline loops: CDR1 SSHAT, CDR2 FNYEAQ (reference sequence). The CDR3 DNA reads TGTGCCAGCAGTTCTGGGACTAGCGGGAGGGTCAATGAGCAGTTCTTC. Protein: CASSSGTSGRVNEQFF. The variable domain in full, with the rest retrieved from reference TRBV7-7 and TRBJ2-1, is GAGVSQSPRYKVTKRGQDVTLRCDPISSHATLYWYQQALGQGPEFLTYFNYEAQPDKSGLPSDRFSAERPEGSISTLTIQRTEQRDSAMYRCASSSGTSGRVNEQFFGPGTRLTVL.

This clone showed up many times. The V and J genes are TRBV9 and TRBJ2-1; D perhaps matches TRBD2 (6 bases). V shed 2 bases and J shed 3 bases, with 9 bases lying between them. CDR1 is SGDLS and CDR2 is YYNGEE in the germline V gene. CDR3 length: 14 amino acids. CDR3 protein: CASSVGGVYNEQFF. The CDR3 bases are TGTGCCAGCAGCGTCGGCGGGGTCTACAATGAGCAGTTCTTC.

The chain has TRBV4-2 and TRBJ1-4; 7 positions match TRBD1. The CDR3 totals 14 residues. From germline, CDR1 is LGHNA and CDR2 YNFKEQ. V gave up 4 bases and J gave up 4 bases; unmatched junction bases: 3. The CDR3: CASSLDRRNEKLFF. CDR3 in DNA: TGTGCCAGCAGCCTGGACAGGCGTAATGAAAAACTGTTTTTT.

CDR3 coding DNA: TGTGCCAGCAGTTCCGGGACAGGCGTGCGGGAGCAGTACTTC. Amino acids: CASSSGTGVREQYF. The genes are TRBV7-9 and TRBJ2-7; TRBD1 agrees at 8 bases. V dropped 6 bases and J dropped 7; count of bases not matched to a gene: 11. The CDR3 is 14 residues long. Germline loops: CDR1 SEHNR, CDR2 FQNEAQ (reference sequence).

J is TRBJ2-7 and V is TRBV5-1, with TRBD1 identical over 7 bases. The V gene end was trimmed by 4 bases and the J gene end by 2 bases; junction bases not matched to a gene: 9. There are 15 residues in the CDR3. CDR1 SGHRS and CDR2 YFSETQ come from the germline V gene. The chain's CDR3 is CASSPEQGQTYEQYF. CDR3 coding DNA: TGCGCCAGCAGCCCGGAGCAGGGACAGACCTACGAGCAGTACTTC.

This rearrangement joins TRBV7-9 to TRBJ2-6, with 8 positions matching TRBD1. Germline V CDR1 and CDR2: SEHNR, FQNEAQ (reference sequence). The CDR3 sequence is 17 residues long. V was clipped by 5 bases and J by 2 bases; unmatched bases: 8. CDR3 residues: CASSLWTGTTGANVLTF. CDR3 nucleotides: TGTGCCAGCAGCCTCTGGACAGGGACAACTGGGGCCAACGTCCTGACTTTC.

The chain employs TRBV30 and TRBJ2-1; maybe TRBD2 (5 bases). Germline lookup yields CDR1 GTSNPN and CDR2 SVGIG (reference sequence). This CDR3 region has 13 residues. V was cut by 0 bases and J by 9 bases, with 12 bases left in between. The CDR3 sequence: CAWSVRGLSEQFF. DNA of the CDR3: TGTGCCTGGAGTGTACGGGGTCTAAGTGAGCAGTTCTTC.

CDR3 residues: CASSQDTGVTSSGNTIYF. As DNA, the CDR3 is TGCGCCAGCAGCCAAGATACAGGAGTGACCAGCTCTGGAAACACCATATATTTT. The rearrangement joins TRBV4-3 to TRBJ1-3, with D possibly being TRBD1 (5 bases). V shed 0 bases and J shed 0 bases, with 15 bases lying between them. This CDR3 comprises 18 residues. The germline gives CDR1 LGHNA, CDR2 YSLEER.

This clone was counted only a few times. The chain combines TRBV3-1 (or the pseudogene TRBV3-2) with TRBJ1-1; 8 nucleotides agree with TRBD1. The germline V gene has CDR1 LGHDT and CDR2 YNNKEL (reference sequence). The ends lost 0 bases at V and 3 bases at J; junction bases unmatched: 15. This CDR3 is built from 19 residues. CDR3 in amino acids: CASSQDTPKDRVRDTEAFF. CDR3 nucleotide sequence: TGTGCCAGCAGCCAAGATACACCCAAGGACAGGGTTCGGGACACTGAAGCTTTCTTT.

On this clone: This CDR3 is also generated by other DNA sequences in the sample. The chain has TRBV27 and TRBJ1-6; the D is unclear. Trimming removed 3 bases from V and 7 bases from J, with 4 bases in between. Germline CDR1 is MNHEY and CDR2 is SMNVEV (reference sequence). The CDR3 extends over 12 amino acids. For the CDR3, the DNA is TGTGCCAGCAGTTTCCCAAATTCACCCCTCCACTTT. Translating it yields CASSFPNSPLHF.